This TCR beta chain derives from a study of blood T cell repertoires in COVID-19 (dated by TCRdb to 2020 to 2022). With regard to the full study: Collaborator samples came from the United States, Italy and Spain and covered acute and convalescent phases of COVID-19. The prospective study material was composed of cDNA or gDNA derived from T cells, B-cell-depleted T cells, or PBMCs. Subjects who had been exposed to COVID-19, were actively infected with it, or had recovered from it provided the deeply sampled blood TCRbeta repertoires that made up the dataset. The repertoires were released in a freely available public database intended as a resource for research on the immune response to SARS-CoV-2. The samples were drawn from the first 160 participants of the ongoing ImmuneRACE study and from some 1,300 subjects provided by 6 global collaborators. A de-identified subject ID, COVID-19 status, age in years and sex were almost always included in the sample metadata. Where HLA class I and class II types were available, the types were taken from metadata supplied by the sample provider, not from assay-based typing. Here is what the overall study found, with its caveats: How much clinical and demographic metadata was included differed by source and by participant, and the metadata was provided uncurated.

TCRbeta CDR3 regions were amplified from genomic DNA by means of the immunoSEQ Assay, a bias-controlled multiplex PCR. The original methods were these. The number of nucleated cells in each sample was estimated from the amplification of reference gene primers within the assay. To quantify the absolute abundance of each unique TCRbeta CDR3 rearrangement, sequence reads were collapsed and filtered. For each sample, productive Simpson clonality was calculated by taking the square root of Simpson's diversity index across productive rearrangements. TCRdb's version of the immuneACCESS table is confined to in-frame rearrangements and falls short of the full clone set. An unresolved V gene accounts for under half of the shortfall where checked; the remainder is of unknown origin. That table supplies the V and J calls and clone size; D and trimming were determined from the DNA. A total of over 90,000 clones appear in this sample, 80% to 90% of them only once. 20% of the sample lies in the top ten.

Collaborating institutions collected whole blood in K2EDTA tubes following their own protocols. For TCRbeta analysis, collaborators shipped samples in one of three forms: frozen whole blood, isolated PBMCs, or DNA extracted from either of those sample types. Concerning this clone: There is no known antigen for this receptor. Base quality data are lacking; no much larger clone is found one base away.

The cysteine opens and the phenylalanine closes a CDR3 of 15 amino acids. Kept here is only the CDR3 DNA, which spans 45 bases and is read in frame from base 1. CDR1 and CDR2, per the germline V gene (reference sequence), are LNHDA and SQIVND. The germline V and J ends show losses of 3 bases and 1 base respectively, and no gene match explains 5 bases of the junction. Sequenced: peripheral blood. The source of this sequence is a human donor in a cohort sampled during active COVID-19. The sequence links TRBV19 to TRBJ2-7, and 8 bases in between align with TRBD2. The DNA is TGTGCCAGTAGTATTTCGGGACTAGGGTCCTACGAGCAGTACTTC. This encodes CASSISGLGSYEQYF.